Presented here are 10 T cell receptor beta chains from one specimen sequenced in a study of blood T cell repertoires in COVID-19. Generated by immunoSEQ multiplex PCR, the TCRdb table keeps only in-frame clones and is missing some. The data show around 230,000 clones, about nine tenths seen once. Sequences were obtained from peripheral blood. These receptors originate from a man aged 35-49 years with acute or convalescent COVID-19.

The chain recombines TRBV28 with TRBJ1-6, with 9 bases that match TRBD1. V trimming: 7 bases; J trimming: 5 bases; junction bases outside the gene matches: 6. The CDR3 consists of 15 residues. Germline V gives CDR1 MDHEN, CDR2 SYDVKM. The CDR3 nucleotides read TGTGCCAGCACTACGAGGGACAGGGATAATTCACCCCTCCACTTT. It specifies CASTTRDRDNSPLHF.

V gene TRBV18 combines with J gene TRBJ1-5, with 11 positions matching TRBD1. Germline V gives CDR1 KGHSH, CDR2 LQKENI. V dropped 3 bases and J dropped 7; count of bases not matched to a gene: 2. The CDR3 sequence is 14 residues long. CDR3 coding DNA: TGTGCCAGCTCACCGGACAGGGGGCAACAGCCCCAGCATTTT. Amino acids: CASSPDRGQQPQHF. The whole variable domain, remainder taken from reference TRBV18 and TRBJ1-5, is NAGVMQNPRHLVRRRGQEARLRCSPMKGHSHVYWYRQLPEEGLKFMVYLQKENIIDESGMPKERFSAEFPKEGPSILRIQQVVRGDSAAYFCASSPDRGQQPQHFGDGTRLSIL.

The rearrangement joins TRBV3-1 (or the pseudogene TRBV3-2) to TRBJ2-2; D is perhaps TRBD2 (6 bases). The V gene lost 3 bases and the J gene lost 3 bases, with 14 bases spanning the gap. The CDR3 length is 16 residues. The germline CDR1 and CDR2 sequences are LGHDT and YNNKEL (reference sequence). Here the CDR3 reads CASSHSWGTDTGELFF. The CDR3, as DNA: TGTGCCAGCAGCCACTCCTGGGGGACTGACACCGGGGAGCTGTTTTTT.

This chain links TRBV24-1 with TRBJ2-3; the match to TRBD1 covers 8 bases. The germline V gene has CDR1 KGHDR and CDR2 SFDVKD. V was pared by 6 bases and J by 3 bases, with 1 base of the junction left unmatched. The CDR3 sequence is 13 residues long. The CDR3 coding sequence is TGTGCCACCAGTCACAGGGGGACAGATACGCAGTATTTT. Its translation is CATSHRGTDTQYF.

The CDR3 region has the DNA TGCGCCAGCAGCTTGGACGCGGGGCCCCCCTACAATGAGCAGTTCTTC. It specifies CASSLDAGPPYNEQFF. This chain connects TRBV5-1 to TRBJ2-1; D perhaps matches TRBD2 (6 bases). The germline CDR1 and CDR2 sequences are SGHRS and YFSETQ. The V and J ends lost 0 bases and 2 bases respectively, with 12 bases between them. The CDR3 loop spans 16 amino acids. The full variable domain, its missing parts supplied by reference TRBV5-1 and TRBJ2-1, is KAGVTQTPRYLIKTRGQQVTLSCSPISGHRSVSWYQQTPGQGLQFLFEYFSETQRNKGNFPGRFSGRQFSNSRSEMNVSTLELGDSALYLCASSLDAGPPYNEQFFGPGTRLTVL.

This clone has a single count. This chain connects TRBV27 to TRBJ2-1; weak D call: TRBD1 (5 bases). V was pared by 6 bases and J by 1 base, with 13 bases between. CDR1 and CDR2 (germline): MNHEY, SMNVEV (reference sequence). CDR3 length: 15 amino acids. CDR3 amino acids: CASRETGASYNEQFF. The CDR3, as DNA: TGTGCCAGCAGGGAAACAGGAGCTTCCTACAATGAGCAGTTCTTC.

CDR3 coding DNA: TGCGCCAGCGGAAGTTCGGGAAGCTCCTACAATGAGCAGTTCTTC. The encoded protein is CASGSSGSSYNEQFF. The V call is TRBV10-1, the J call TRBJ2-1; TRBD2 is a possible D gene (5 bases). Trimming shortened V by 8 bases and J by 0 bases, and 14 bases separated the two germline ends. The CDR3 is made up of 15 amino acids. Germline CDR1 and CDR2: WNHNN and SYGVQD (reference sequence).

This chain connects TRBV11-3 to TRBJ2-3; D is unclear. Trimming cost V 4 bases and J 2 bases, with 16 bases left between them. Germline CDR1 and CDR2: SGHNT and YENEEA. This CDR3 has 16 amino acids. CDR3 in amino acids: CASSSPARKVTDTQYF. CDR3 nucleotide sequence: TGTGCCAGCAGCTCCCCGGCGCGGAAAGTCACAGATACGCAGTATTTT.

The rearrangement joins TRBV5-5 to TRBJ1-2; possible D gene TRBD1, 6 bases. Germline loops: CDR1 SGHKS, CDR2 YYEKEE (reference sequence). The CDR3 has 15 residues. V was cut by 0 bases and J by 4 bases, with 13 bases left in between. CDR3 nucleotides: TGTGCCAGCAGCTTGGCGGGGGGGCGCCGCTATGGCTACACCTTC. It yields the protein CASSLAGGRRYGYTF.

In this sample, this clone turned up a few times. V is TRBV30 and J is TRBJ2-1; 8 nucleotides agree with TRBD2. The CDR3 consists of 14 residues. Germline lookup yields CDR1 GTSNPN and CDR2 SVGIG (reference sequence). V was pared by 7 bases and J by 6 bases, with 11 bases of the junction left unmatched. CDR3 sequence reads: CASAGGALGNEQFF. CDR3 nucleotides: TGTGCCTCCGCCGGGGGGGCCCTTGGCAATGAGCAGTTCTTC.